The clone carrying this T cell receptor beta chain was picked up one time. What it recognizes is unknown. TCRdb's copy holds only in-frame clones and misses some; the assay was immunoSEQ multiplex PCR. Here the sample spans over 2 million clones, around 93% being singletons. The sample belongs to a study of shared clonotypes between healthy human individuals. V lost 2 bases and J lost 2, with 11 bases in between. There are 15 residues in the CDR3. Germline CDR1 SGHTA, CDR2 FQGNSA. Whole-study results and caveats: Generally, naive subsets (rather than memory subsets) showed larger estimated richness.

The sequenced material came from naive CD4+ T cells from PBMCs. Described subset: CD45RA+ positively selected. This chain uses TRBV7-2 with TRBJ2-3, with D perhaps TRBD1 or TRBD2 (5 bases each). The receptor was isolated from a man between 18 and 29 years old in good health. Some clones in this sample may be carry-over from other donors' samples. The CDR3 sequence: CASSLIPGATDTQYF. In nucleotides, the CDR3 is TGTGCCAGCAGCTTAATACCCGGGGCCACAGATACGCAGTATTTT.